The 27 T cell receptor beta chains presented below share a single source sample, sequenced in a study of blood T cell repertoires in COVID-19 (TCRdb year 2020). Library preparation used the immunoSEQ multiplex PCR assay. TCRdb provides this immuneACCESS table in a form limited to in-frame rearrangements. Some clones are lacking; in checked studies, under half of them reflect an unresolved V gene, and why the rest are absent is not known. In all, the sample holds over 150,000 clones, and more than 70% of those were seen once. Together, the top ten hold 6.2% of the sample. The sequenced sample consisted of PBMCs or T cells enriched from blood (not recorded which). Receptor source: a man between 40 and 49 years old who had recovered from COVID-19.

The gene calls are TRBV5-1 and TRBJ1-1, with D unresolved. This CDR3 region has 13 residues. V lost 0 bases to trimming and J lost 6 bases, with 9 bases between them. Germline loops: CDR1 SGHRS, CDR2 YFSETQ. CDR3 nucleotides: TGCGCCAGCAGCTTGGGGCAGAGCGCTGAAGCTTTCTTT. Amino acids: CASSLGQSAEAFF. The full variable domain, with the rest looked up from reference TRBV5-1 and TRBJ1-1, is KAGVTQTPRYLIKTRGQQVTLSCSPISGHRSVSWYQQTPGQGLQFLFEYFSETQRNKGNFPGRFSGRQFSNSRSEMNVSTLELGDSALYLCASSLGQSAEAFFGQGTRLTVV.

J is TRBJ1-4 and V is TRBV7-9, with D perhaps TRBD1 (5 bases). The germline V gene has CDR1 SEHNR and CDR2 FQNEAQ (reference sequence). V was trimmed by 0 bases and J by 8 bases, leaving 19 bases between them. The CDR3 consists of 17 residues. The CDR3 DNA follows: TGTGCCAGCAGCTTAGCGGGGGGTTCCGATGATGGGGAAAAACTGTTTTTT. It yields the protein CASSLAGGSDDGEKLFF.

The J gene is TRBJ1-4, the V gene TRBV6-5; 7 bases line up with TRBD1. Germline V CDR1 and CDR2: MNHEY, SVGAGI. Germline trimming cut 7 bases from V and 7 bases from J; bases unmatched to any gene: 9. The CDR3 contains 14 residues. DNA of the CDR3: TGTGCCAGCAACCCGACAGGGCTTGCTGAAAAACTGTTTTTT. This encodes CASNPTGLAEKLFF.

The chain couples TRBV7-9 to TRBJ2-2, with D possibly being TRBD2 (7 bases). The CDR3 runs to 13 residues. Germline values: CDR1 SEHNR, CDR2 FQNEAQ (reference sequence). V dropped 5 bases and J dropped 9 bases, with 13 bases sitting between them. The CDR3 region is CASSPPGGRELFF. CDR3 nucleotides: TGTGCCAGCAGCCCCCCGGGGGGCAGGGAGCTGTTTTTT.

This clone appeared a single time. Other DNA sequences of this sample code for an identical CDR3. The rearrangement links TRBV20-1 to TRBJ1-2; D gene uncertain. The V end lost 3 bases, the J end lost 3 bases, and 5 bases lay between the germline ends. Per the germline V gene, CDR1 is DFQATT and CDR2 is SNEGSKA (reference sequence). CDR3 length equals 11 residues. The chain's CDR3 is CSARADYGYTF. CDR3 DNA: TGCAGTGCTAGGGCAGACTATGGCTACACCTTC.

V and J are TRBV5-1 and TRBJ1-3; D is possibly TRBD1 (6 bases). Deletions cut 0 bases from V and 4 bases from J, with 8 bases between. The CDR3 spans 14 residues. In germline, CDR1 is SGHRS, CDR2 YFSETQ. CDR3 nucleotide sequence: TGCGCCAGCAGCTTGGGGGACATCGGAAACACCATATATTTT. It is translated as CASSLGDIGNTIYF.

Of note for this clone: Other DNA sequences of this sample code for an identical CDR3. The chain joins TRBV5-1 to TRBJ1-4, with a weak D call TRBD1 (6 bases). There are 13 residues in the CDR3. Germline CDR1 SGHRS, CDR2 YFSETQ. Trimming removed 4 bases from V and 5 bases from J, with 9 bases in between. The CDR3 coding sequence is TGCGCCAGCAGCACCGGGACAAATGAAAAACTGTTTTTT. This gives the protein CASSTGTNEKLFF.

This sequence joins TRBV4-1 and TRBJ1-4, with D perhaps TRBD1 (5 bases). The ends were cut back, 1 base at V and 8 bases at J, with 14 bases in the middle. Germline V gene data show CDR1 as MGHRA and CDR2 as YSYEKL. CDR3 size: 15 residues. CDR3 sequence reads: CASSQGEGTYEKLFF. CDR3 DNA: TGCGCCAGCAGCCAAGGAGAGGGGACTTACGAAAAACTGTTTTTT.

The chain links TRBV7-9 to TRBJ1-5; possibly TRBD1 for D (5 bases). Trimming removed 5 bases at V and 4 bases at J, with 18 bases between. Germline assignment: CDR1 SEHNR and CDR2 FQNEAQ (reference sequence). The CDR3 loop spans 16 amino acids. In DNA, the CDR3 is TGTGCCAGCAGCCACCGGGACGAGCGGGATAATCAGCCCCAGCATTTT. Translated, it gives CASSHRDERDNQPQHF.

V and J are TRBV7-9 and TRBJ1-2; a weak D match, TRBD1 (6 bases). Germline V lookup: CDR1 SEHNR, CDR2 FQNEAQ (reference sequence). Trimming stripped 2 bases from V and 4 bases from J, with 11 bases between. This CDR3 comprises 14 residues. The CDR3 is CASSLRGGPYGYTF. In DNA form, the CDR3 reads TGTGCCAGCAGCTTAAGGGGGGGGCCCTATGGCTACACCTTC. The whole variable domain, filled in from reference TRBV7-9 and TRBJ1-2, reads DTGVSQNPRHKITKRGQNVTFRCDPISEHNRLYWYRQTLGQGPEFLTYFQNEAQLEKSRLLSDRFSAERPKGSFSTLEIQRTEQGDSAMYLCASSLRGGPYGYTFGSGTRLTVV.

V usage is TRBV15 and J usage is TRBJ1-2; 9 positions match TRBD1. Germline V gene data show CDR1 as LNHNV and CDR2 as YYDKDF (reference sequence). This CDR3 contains 15 residues. J lost 8 bases, V lost 1 base, and 8 bases had no gene match. Here the CDR3 DNA reads TGTGCCACCAGCAGAGGGGAAACAGGGGGCGAGGGCTACACCTTC. Its protein product is CATSRGETGGEGYTF.

CDR3 nucleotides: TGCGCCAGCAGCACCGACACCGCTGGAAACACCATATATTTT. Translated: CASSTDTAGNTIYF. The chain links TRBV5-1 to TRBJ1-3; D unresolved. The germline V gene has CDR1 SGHRS and CDR2 YFSETQ. Trimming pared 4 bases from V and 2 bases from J, leaving 10 bases between. This CDR3 is 14 amino acids long.

CDR3 in DNA: TGTGCCAGTAGTATTTATCAGTTCACCGGGGAGCTGTTTTTT. It codes for CASSIYQFTGELFF. The rearrangement links TRBV19 to TRBJ2-2; D unresolved. Trimming left V 3 bases short and J 4 bases short, with 9 bases between. This CDR3 has 14 amino acids. Germline lookup yields CDR1 LNHDA and CDR2 SQIVND (reference sequence).

V usage is TRBV11-2 and J usage is TRBJ2-7; maybe TRBD1 (6 bases). CDR1 SGHAT and CDR2 FQNNGV come from the germline V gene. The germline V and J ends were trimmed by 1 base and 3 bases, with 7 bases remaining between them. The CDR3 runs to 13 residues. CDR3 sequence: CASSLGGLYEQYF. The CDR3 region has the DNA TGTGCCAGCAGCTTAGGGGGGCTCTACGAGCAGTACTTC.

This clone appeared a single time. The CDR3 DNA follows: TGTGCCAGCAGTCCCCGGGGCAGGGGACAAGAGACCCAGTACTTC. The encoded protein is CASSPRGRGQETQYF. V and J are TRBV6-5 and TRBJ2-5; D may be TRBD1 (6 bases). Trimming stripped 5 bases from V and 2 bases from J, with 15 bases between. Germline loops: CDR1 MNHEY, CDR2 SVGAGI. CDR3 length: 15 residues.

This chain uses TRBV5-1 with TRBJ1-1; no clear D. From germline, CDR1 is SGHRS and CDR2 YFSETQ. The CDR3 runs 14 residues. Trimming removed 0 bases at V and 0 bases at J, with 6 bases between. In DNA form, the CDR3 reads TGCGCCAGCAGCTTGGGACACGTGAACACTGAAGCTTTCTTT. As protein: CASSLGHVNTEAFF. Together with reference TRBV5-1 and TRBJ1-1, the CDR3 gives the full variable domain: KAGVTQTPRYLIKTRGQQVTLSCSPISGHRSVSWYQQTPGQGLQFLFEYFSETQRNKGNFPGRFSGRQFSNSRSEMNVSTLELGDSALYLCASSLGHVNTEAFFGQGTRLTVV.

Concerning this clone itself: Mismatch with germline at one junction end may stem from a read error. The chain combines TRBV7-7 with TRBJ2-2; a possible D gene is TRBD1 (8 bases). In germline, CDR1 is SSHAT, CDR2 FNYEAQ (reference sequence). CDR3 size: 15 residues. As DNA, the CDR3 is TGTGCTAGCAGCTACGGACAGGGAGGGACCGGGGAGCTGTTTTTT. This encodes CASSYGQGGTGELFF.

This chain links TRBV24-1 with TRBJ1-2, with D possibly matching TRBD1 (5 bases). The CDR3 loop spans 15 amino acids. The germline V gene encodes CDR1 KGHDR and CDR2 SFDVKD. V was clipped by 4 bases and J by 6 bases, with 17 bases between them. CDR3 nucleotides: TGTGCCACCAGTGACCTGGGGCCCCCTCGCCATGGCTACACCTTC. It translates to CATSDLGPPRHGYTF.

V gene TRBV10-1 combines with J gene TRBJ2-1, with D possibly matching TRBD2 (6 bases). The CDR3 runs to 13 residues. Germline V lookup: CDR1 WNHNN, CDR2 SYGVQD (reference sequence). V shed 2 bases and J shed 5 bases, with 7 bases lying between them. For the CDR3, the DNA is TGCGCCAGCAGTGAGGGAGGGGACAATGAGCAGTTCTTC. It codes for CASSEGGDNEQFF.

This clone was recorded once. The chain combines TRBV6-5 with TRBJ2-1; TRBD2 matches at 8 bases. V was pared by 8 bases and J by 9 bases, with 12 bases of the junction left unmatched. Germline values: CDR1 MNHEY, CDR2 SVGAGI. There are 14 residues in the CDR3. CDR3 sequence: CASEGGLAGSEQFF. The CDR3 DNA sequence: TGTGCCAGCGAGGGAGGACTAGCTGGAAGTGAGCAGTTCTTC.

This rearrangement joins TRBV27 to TRBJ2-3; D unresolved. V dropped 3 bases and J dropped 0 bases, with 4 bases sitting between them. The CDR3 covers 13 residues. CDR1 and CDR2 from the germline V gene are MNHEY and SMNVEV (reference sequence). The CDR3 coding sequence is TGTGCCAGCAGTTTCTCTAGCACAGATACGCAGTATTTT. Protein sequence: CASSFSSTDTQYF.

The chain couples TRBV5-1 to TRBJ1-4; D not certain. This CDR3 has 15 residues. Germline V gene lookup returns CDR1 SGHRS and CDR2 YFSETQ. Trimming removed 0 bases at V and 5 bases at J, with 11 bases between. Here the CDR3 DNA reads TGCGCCAGCAGCTTGGTTTCTGGGCCGAATGAAAAACTGTTTTTT. Translated: CASSLVSGPNEKLFF.

The table lists this clone with a count of one. The chain joins TRBV28 to TRBJ2-1, with D possibly matching TRBD1 (7 bases). CDR3 length: 16 residues. Germline lookup yields CDR1 MDHEN and CDR2 SYDVKM. The V gene lost 8 bases and the J gene lost 0 bases, with 17 bases spanning the gap. CDR3 bases: TGTGCCAGCGAGGCCCTTCAGGGGGGCTCCTACAATGAGCAGTTCTTC. Protein sequence: CASEALQGGSYNEQFF. Full variable domain (missing parts from reference TRBV28 and TRBJ2-1): DVKVTQSSRYLVKRTGEKVFLECVQDMDHENMFWYRQDPGLGLRLIYFSYDVKMKEKGDIPEGYSVSREKKERFSLILESASTNQTSMYLCASEALQGGSYNEQFFGPGTRLTVL.

This clone was detected a few times. This chain's CDR3 is CASSPLELKYQPQHF. In nucleotides, the CDR3 is TGTGCCAGCAGTCCTCTAGAGTTGAAGTATCAGCCCCAGCATTTT. The rearrangement joins TRBV28 to TRBJ1-5, with unresolved D. V lost 5 bases and J lost 5, with 16 bases in between. Germline-derived CDR1 and CDR2 are MDHEN and SYDVKM. The CDR3 has 15 residues.

The chain recombines TRBV3-1 (or the pseudogene TRBV3-2) with TRBJ2-5; unclear D gene. The germline CDR1 and CDR2 sequences are LGHDT and YNNKEL (reference sequence). The ends were cut back, 0 bases at V and 5 bases at J, with 13 bases in the middle. This CDR3 contains 15 residues. The CDR3 DNA reads TGTGCCAGCAGCCAAGAGGTCTGGCTCGGGGAGACCCAGTACTTC. This sequence encodes CASSQEVWLGETQYF.

This clone turned up a few times. This sequence joins TRBV24-1 and TRBJ2-1; 8 positions match TRBD1. This CDR3 comprises 16 residues. V gave up 7 bases and J gave up 7 bases; unmatched junction bases: 14. Looked up from germline, CDR1 is KGHDR and CDR2 is SFDVKD. CDR3 bases: TGTGCCACCAGCCCCGGGACAGGAAACCTTGCTAATGAGCAGTTCTTC. Its protein is CATSPGTGNLANEQFF.

This chain links TRBV30 with TRBJ1-1; 8 nucleotides align to TRBD1. This CDR3 contains 13 residues. With V trimmed by 5 bases and J by 5 bases, 7 bases remained unmatched. CDR1 is GTSNPN and CDR2 is SVGIG in the germline V gene (reference sequence). The CDR3 coding sequence is TGTGCCTGGGGCAGGGGGCGTGCAACTGAAGCTTTCTTT. Translated: CAWGRGRATEAFF.